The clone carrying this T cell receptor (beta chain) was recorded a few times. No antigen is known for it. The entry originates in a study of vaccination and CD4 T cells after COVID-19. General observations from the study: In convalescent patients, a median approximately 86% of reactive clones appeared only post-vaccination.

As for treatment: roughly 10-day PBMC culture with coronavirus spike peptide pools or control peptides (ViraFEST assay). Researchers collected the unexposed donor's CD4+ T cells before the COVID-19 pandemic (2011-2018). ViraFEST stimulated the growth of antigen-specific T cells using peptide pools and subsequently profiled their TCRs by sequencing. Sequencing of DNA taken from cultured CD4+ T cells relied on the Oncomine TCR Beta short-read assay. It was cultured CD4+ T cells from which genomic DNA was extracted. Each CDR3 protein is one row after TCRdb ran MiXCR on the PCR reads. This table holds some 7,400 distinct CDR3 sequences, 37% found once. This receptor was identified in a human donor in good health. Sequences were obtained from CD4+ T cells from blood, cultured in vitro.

CDR3 amino acids: CASSPLGRAYEQYF. As DNA, the CDR3 is TGTGCCAGCAGCCCCTTAGGCAGGGCCTACGAGCAGTACTTC. The rearrangement uses TRBV7-2 and TRBJ2-7; possible D gene TRBD1, 5 bases. From germline, CDR1 is SGHTA and CDR2 FQGNSA. V was shortened by 5 bases and J by 2 bases, with 13 bases between the two germline ends. The CDR3 consists of 14 residues.